Following are 2 T cell receptor beta chains from one sample sequenced in a study of blood T cell repertoires in COVID-19. Produced via immunoSEQ multiplex PCR; TCRdb's table is partial and in-frame only. The repertoire holds more than 200,000 clones, with 80% to 90% as singletons. The sample taken for sequencing was peripheral blood. These receptors were obtained from a man aged 80 or over with acute or convalescent COVID-19.

V and J are TRBV14 and TRBJ1-4; 7 bases match TRBD1. The CDR3 consists of 15 residues. CDR1 and CDR2 from the germline V gene are SGHDN and FVKESK. The V and J ends lost 4 bases and 7 bases, in that order; junction bases with no gene match: 9. This CDR3 reads CASSRWTGIAEKLFF. CDR3 DNA: TGTGCCAGCAGCCGATGGACAGGCATCGCTGAAAAACTGTTTTTT. The whole variable domain, filled in from reference TRBV14 and TRBJ1-4, reads EAGVTQFPSHSVIEKGQTVTLRCDPISGHDNLYWYRRVMGKEIKFLLHFVKESKQDESGMPNNRFLAERTGGTYSTLKVQPAELEDSGVYFCASSRWTGIAEKLFFGSGTQLSVL.

V is TRBV7-2 and J is TRBJ1-2; D unresolved. The CDR3 extends over 14 amino acids. Germline loops: CDR1 SGHTA, CDR2 FQGNSA. Trimming took off 2 bases at V and 5 bases at J, with 12 bases between the two ends. The CDR3 DNA is TGTGCCAGCAGCTTACCGTCGGGATCTTATGGCTACACCTTC. Translated, it gives CASSLPSGSYGYTF.